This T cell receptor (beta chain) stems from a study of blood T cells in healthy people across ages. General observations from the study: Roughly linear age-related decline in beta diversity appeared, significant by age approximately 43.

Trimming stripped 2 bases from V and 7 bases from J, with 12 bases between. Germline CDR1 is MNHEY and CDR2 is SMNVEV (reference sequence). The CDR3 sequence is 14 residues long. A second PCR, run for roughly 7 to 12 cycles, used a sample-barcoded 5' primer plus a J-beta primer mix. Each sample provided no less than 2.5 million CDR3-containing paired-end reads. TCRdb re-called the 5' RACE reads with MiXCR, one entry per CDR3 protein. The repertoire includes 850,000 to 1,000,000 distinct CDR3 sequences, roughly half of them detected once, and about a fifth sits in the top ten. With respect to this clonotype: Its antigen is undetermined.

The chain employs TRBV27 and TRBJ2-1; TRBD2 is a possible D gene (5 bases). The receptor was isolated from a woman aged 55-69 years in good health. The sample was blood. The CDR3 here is CASSLMVGANEQFF. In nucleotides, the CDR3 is TGTGCCAGCAGTTTAATGGTGGGAGCGAATGAGCAGTTCTTC.